Sequencing of this TCR beta chain was carried out in a study of blood T cell repertoires in COVID-19. On the study more broadly: T cells, B-cell-depleted T cells, or PBMCs provided the cDNA or gDNA that served as material.

Using immunoSEQ multiplex PCR, the repertoire was profiled, and TCRdb retains in-frame clones only, with some absent. The data contain 110,000 to 150,000 clones, 87% of them seen just once; the ten biggest clones take up roughly 4.3%. Sequencing was carried out using peripheral blood. This receptor was taken from a woman in her 40s with acute or convalescent COVID-19.

CDR3 DNA: TGTGCCAGCAGGTCGGGTTCCGCCCCCAACGAGCAGTACTTC. Protein: CASRSGSAPNEQYF. This chain uses TRBV7-2 with TRBJ2-7; D gene unclear. V was trimmed by 6 bases and J by 5 bases, leaving 17 bases between them. Per germline, CDR1 SGHTA and CDR2 FQGNSA. The CDR3 sequence is 14 residues long.